This entry lists 27 T cell receptor beta chains sequenced from one sample in a study of cytomegalovirus exposure and HLA in healthy donors. The PCR ran on 60 Vbeta and 13 Jbeta primers. TCRdb's table, derived via immunoSEQ multiplex PCR, lists solely in-frame clones and lacks some. This sample carries around 190,000 clones, around 90% of them seen once, and the ten largest clones take 0.9% to 1.2%. Sequenced material: PBMCs. These receptors were taken from a boy between 2 and 10 years old in good health and CMV-seronegative.

The J gene is TRBJ2-7, the V gene TRBV7-8; TRBD2 is a possible D gene (7 bases). The V gene's germline CDR1 is SGHVS and CDR2 FQNEAQ. Trimming stripped 7 bases from V and 3 bases from J, with 16 bases between. This CDR3 spans 14 amino acids. CDR3 coding DNA: TGTGCCAGCACCCTAGGGGGGGCGGGCTACGAGCAGTACTTC. It translates to CASTLGGAGYEQYF.

V and J are TRBV27 and TRBJ2-7; 7 nucleotides align to TRBD2. Looked up from germline, CDR1 is MNHEY and CDR2 is SMNVEV (reference sequence). The CDR3 has 14 residues. V lost 4 bases and J lost 5; bases outside the gene matches: 8. The CDR3: CASSWTGGLDEQYF. The CDR3 coding sequence is TGTGCCAGCAGTTGGACGGGAGGTCTGGACGAGCAGTACTTC.

This clone has a single count. This chain links TRBV19 with TRBJ2-1; 7 bases fit TRBD1. Germline V lookup: CDR1 LNHDA, CDR2 SQIVND (reference sequence). J was trimmed by 6 bases and V by 3 bases; bases with no gene match: 14. The length of the CDR3 is 17 residues. This CDR3 is CASSIQRGQMGLNEQFF. The CDR3 DNA reads TGTGCCAGTAGTATCCAACGGGGACAGATGGGGCTCAATGAGCAGTTCTTC.

The V and J genes are TRBV29-1 and TRBJ2-7; D is perhaps TRBD1 (5 bases). V lost 4 bases, J lost 6 bases, and 16 bases lay in between. The CDR3 length is 13 residues. Germline CDR1 and CDR2: SQVTM and ANQGSEA. The CDR3, as DNA: TGCAGCGTTGGGGTGGCAGGGCTTAGCGAGCAGTACTTC. Translating gives CSVGVAGLSEQYF.

The chain employs TRBV7-3 and TRBJ1-1; TRBD1 matches at 11 bases. Per germline, CDR1 SGHTA and CDR2 FQGTGA. J was trimmed by 3 bases and V by 1 base; bases with no gene match: 13. This CDR3 is 19 amino acids long. The CDR3 reads CASSLIGGTGGMRDTEAFF. The CDR3 coding sequence is TGTGCCAGCAGCTTAATAGGGGGGACAGGGGGTATGAGAGACACTGAAGCTTTCTTT. The full variable domain, in which reference TRBV7-3 and TRBJ1-1 provide the parts outside the CDR3, is GAGVSQTPSNKVTEKGKYVELRCDPISGHTALYWYRQSLGQGPEFLIYFQGTGAADDSGLPNDRFFAVRPEGSVSTLKIQRTERGDSAVYLCASSLIGGTGGMRDTEAFFGQGTRLTVV.

This chain joins TRBV30 and TRBJ1-1; D is undetermined. Trimming shortened V by 5 bases and J by 1 base, and 8 bases separated the two germline ends. The CDR3 covers 12 residues. The germline V gene has CDR1 GTSNPN and CDR2 SVGIG (reference sequence). The CDR3 DNA reads TGTGCCTGGGTAACAGCGAACACTGAAGCTTTCTTT. As protein: CAWVTANTEAFF.

V and J are TRBV18 and TRBJ2-5; D might be TRBD1 (5 bases). Germline-derived CDR1 and CDR2 are KGHSH and LQKENI. The CDR3 loop spans 13 amino acids. V was clipped by 2 bases and J by 5 bases, with 9 bases between them. In DNA, the CDR3 is TGTGCCAGCTCACCAGGGGCCGGGGAGACCCAGTACTTC. This codes for CASSPGAGETQYF.

The rearrangement links TRBV6-1 to TRBJ2-3; possibly TRBD1 for D (5 bases). Trimming took off 6 bases at V and 6 bases at J, with 16 bases between the two ends. CDR3 length: 14 residues. Germline loops: CDR1 MNHNS, CDR2 SASEGT. The CDR3 here is CASSQGLLADTQYF. In nucleotides, the CDR3 is TGTGCCAGCAGCCAGGGATTGCTTGCGGATACGCAGTATTTT.

V is TRBV15 and J is TRBJ1-2, with a tentative D call TRBD1 (5 bases). Germline V gene data show CDR1 as LNHNV and CDR2 as YYDKDF (reference sequence). The CDR3 length is 16 residues. Trimming shortened V by 0 bases and J by 6 bases, and 17 bases separated the two germline ends. CDR3 bases: TGTGCCACCAGCAGAGATCGTGACAGACCCCTCGATGGCTACACCTTC. It is translated as CATSRDRDRPLDGYTF.

CDR3 sequence reads: CASSHSGLSSYEQYF. The CDR3 bases are TGCGCCAGCAGCCATTCTGGACTGAGCTCCTACGAGCAGTACTTC. This chain joins TRBV4-1 and TRBJ2-7; possible D gene TRBD2, 5 bases. The germline V and J ends were trimmed by 3 bases and 0 bases, with 12 bases remaining between them. The CDR3 covers 15 residues. Germline V gives CDR1 MGHRA, CDR2 YSYEKL.

This chain joins TRBV28 and TRBJ1-6; 7 bases map to TRBD1. The V gene's germline CDR1 is MDHEN and CDR2 SYDVKM. The CDR3 consists of 17 residues. With 5 bases clipped from V and 2 bases from J, the junction kept 9 bases outside the gene matches. CDR3 coding DNA: TGTGCCAGCAGTCTTCATCGGGGACAGACCTATAATTCACCCCTCCACTTT. Its translation is CASSLHRGQTYNSPLHF.

The rearrangement joins TRBV5-1 to TRBJ2-3; no reliable D call. This CDR3 spans 15 amino acids. In germline, CDR1 is SGHRS, CDR2 YFSETQ. V lost 0 bases and J lost 0, with 8 bases in between. CDR3 amino acids: CASSLAETSTDTQYF. The CDR3 nucleotides read TGCGCCAGCAGCTTGGCGGAGACTAGCACAGATACGCAGTATTTT.

The CDR3 loop reads CASSHTGTGTSTGTQYF. CDR3 bases: TGTGCCAGTAGTCACACCGGGACAGGGACCTCCACGGGTACGCAGTATTTT. The chain joins TRBV19 to TRBJ2-3; 9 bases agree with TRBD1. The CDR3 consists of 17 residues. V lost 5 bases and J lost 8; bases outside the gene matches: 17. The germline V gene has CDR1 LNHDA and CDR2 SQIVND (reference sequence).

The chain is built from TRBV7-9 and TRBJ2-3; 7 bases are shared with TRBD1. The CDR3 covers 16 residues. Trimming removed 4 bases from V and 2 bases from J; junction bases left unmatched: 9. Germline V lookup: CDR1 SEHNR, CDR2 FQNEAQ (reference sequence). The CDR3 coding sequence is TGTGCCAGCAGCTCCTGGGACAGCCTATCCACAGATACGCAGTATTTT. It specifies CASSSWDSLSTDTQYF.

The chain combines TRBV9 with TRBJ2-7; D unclear. There are 19 residues in the CDR3. Looked up from germline, CDR1 is SGDLS and CDR2 is YYNGEE. Trimming cost V 4 bases and J 0 bases, with 26 bases left between them. CDR3 nucleotide sequence: TGTGCCAGCAGCCCGAGAGTTCAGGTAGGATCTTCCTGCTCCTACGAGCAGTACTTC. It encodes CASSPRVQVGSSCSYEQYF.

The rearrangement uses TRBV7-9 and TRBJ2-2; D is undetermined. Germline CDR1 is SEHNR and CDR2 is FQNEAQ (reference sequence). V lost 8 bases and J lost 1, with 11 bases in between. The CDR3 covers 14 residues. For the CDR3, the DNA is TGTGCCAGCCGGCAGGCCCTGAACACCGGGGAGCTGTTTTTT. It specifies CASRQALNTGELFF.

DNA of the CDR3: TGTGCCAGCAGCGGTAAGCGGGAGAGCGTTTACCACGAGCAGTACTTC. This gives the protein CASSGKRESVYHEQYF. The V call is TRBV9, the J call TRBJ2-7, with 8 bases fitting TRBD2. The CDR3 loop spans 16 amino acids. Losses at the gene ends were 3 bases for V and 5 bases for J; bases not matched to a gene: 13. Germline values: CDR1 SGDLS, CDR2 YYNGEE.

This rearrangement joins TRBV4-1 to TRBJ2-5; 10 bases are shared with TRBD2. Per germline, CDR1 MGHRA and CDR2 YSYEKL. The V gene end was trimmed by 4 bases and the J gene end by 4 bases; junction bases not matched to a gene: 6. There are 15 residues in the CDR3. The CDR3 nucleotides are TGCGCCAGCAGCCTAGCGGGGGGAGTGTCAGAGACCCAGTACTTC. Translated, it gives CASSLAGGVSETQYF.

The chain links TRBV7-9 to TRBJ2-1; tentative D call: TRBD2 (5 bases). The CDR3 spans 16 residues. Trimming shortened V by 0 bases and J by 6 bases, and 15 bases separated the two germline ends. The V gene's germline CDR1 is SEHNR and CDR2 FQNEAQ (reference sequence). The CDR3 nucleotides read TGTGCCAGCAGCTTAGCCACGCCACTAGGATCCAATGAGCAGTTCTTC. This translates into CASSLATPLGSNEQFF.

The V and J genes are TRBV19 and TRBJ2-2; 16 bases match TRBD2. Trimming removed 4 bases from V and 2 bases from J; junction bases left unmatched: 4. CDR3 length equals 18 residues. Per germline, CDR1 LNHDA and CDR2 SQIVND (reference sequence). CDR3 amino acids: CASSRGTSGRANTGELFF. The CDR3 nucleotides read TGTGCCAGTAGTAGAGGGACTAGCGGGAGGGCCAACACCGGGGAGCTGTTTTTT.

This chain links TRBV9 with TRBJ1-1; the match to TRBD1 covers 9 bases. J gave up 7 bases and V 0 bases, and 4 bases lay outside the gene matches. The CDR3 covers 14 residues. In germline, CDR1 is SGDLS, CDR2 YYNGEE. The CDR3 loop is CASSVEQGAGEAFF. CDR3 DNA sequence: TGTGCCAGCAGCGTAGAACAGGGGGCGGGTGAAGCTTTCTTT. Together with reference TRBV9 and TRBJ1-1, the CDR3 gives the full variable domain: DSGVTQTPKHLITATGQRVTLRCSPRSGDLSVYWYQQSLDQGLQFLIQYYNGEERAKGNILERFSAQQFPDLHSELNLSSLELGDSALYFCASSVEQGAGEAFFGQGTRLTVV.

This sequence joins TRBV14 and TRBJ1-1, with TRBD1 identical over 7 bases. The CDR3 covers 16 residues. V lost 5 bases to trimming and J lost 5 bases; unmatched junction nucleotides: 14. In germline, CDR1 is SGHDN, CDR2 FVKESK. Written as DNA, the CDR3 is TGTGCCAGCAGCAGATCCGGTAGGGGGCGTTGGACTGAAGCTTTCTTT. It translates to CASSRSGRGRWTEAFF.

The chain employs TRBV9 and TRBJ2-7; D perhaps matches TRBD2 (6 bases). CDR3 length: 16 amino acids. Trimming cost V 0 bases and J 0 bases, with 13 bases left between them. CDR1 and CDR2 (germline): SGDLS, YYNGEE. CDR3 amino acids: CASSVDGGLSSYEQYF. The CDR3, as DNA: TGTGCCAGCAGCGTAGATGGGGGACTCAGCTCCTACGAGCAGTACTTC.

In the case of this clone: A junction end diverges from the germline sequence, so it may reflect a read error. The V call is TRBV19, the J call TRBJ2-3; D possibly corresponds to TRBD2 (6 bases). CDR1 LNHDA and CDR2 SQIVND come from the germline V gene (reference sequence). This CDR3 has 14 residues. CDR3 nucleotides: TGTACCAGTAGTATCGGGGGAGTGGGCGATACGCAGTATTTT. This sequence encodes CTSSIGGVGDTQYF.

The chain combines TRBV2 with TRBJ1-6; maybe TRBD1 (6 bases). CDR1 and CDR2 (germline): SNHLY, FYNNEI. Trimming removed 3 bases at V and 5 bases at J, with 14 bases between. The CDR3 consists of 16 residues. CDR3 bases: TGTGCCAGCAGTGATTTGCAGGGGTGGAATAATTCACCCCTCCACTTT. Amino acids: CASSDLQGWNNSPLHF. Filled out from reference TRBV2 and TRBJ1-6, the complete variable domain reads EPEVTQTPSHQVTQMGQEVILRCVPISNHLYFYWYRQILGQKVEFLVSFYNNEISEKSEIFDDQFSVERPDGSNFTLKIRSTKLEDSAMYFCASSDLQGWNNSPLHFGNGTRLTVT.

This clone was detected only once. Other DNA sequences of this sample code for an identical CDR3. V and J are TRBV5-1 and TRBJ2-7; tentatively, D is TRBD2 (6 bases). From germline, CDR1 is SGHRS and CDR2 YFSETQ. This CDR3 is built from 13 residues. The V end was cut by 4 bases, the J end by 3 bases, with 11 bases between. CDR3: CASSRDSLYEQYF. The DNA for the CDR3 is TGCGCCAGCAGCAGGGACTCCCTCTACGAGCAGTACTTC.

This clone was seen a handful of times. The V and J genes are TRBV6-1 and TRBJ2-7; D remains unclear. V lost 2 bases to trimming and J lost 0 bases, with 8 bases between them. The germline CDR1 and CDR2 sequences are MNHNS and SASEGT. This CDR3 is 14 amino acids long. DNA for the CDR3: TGTGCCAGCAGTGAATTAGAGATCTCCTACGAGCAGTACTTC. The encoded protein is CASSELEISYEQYF.